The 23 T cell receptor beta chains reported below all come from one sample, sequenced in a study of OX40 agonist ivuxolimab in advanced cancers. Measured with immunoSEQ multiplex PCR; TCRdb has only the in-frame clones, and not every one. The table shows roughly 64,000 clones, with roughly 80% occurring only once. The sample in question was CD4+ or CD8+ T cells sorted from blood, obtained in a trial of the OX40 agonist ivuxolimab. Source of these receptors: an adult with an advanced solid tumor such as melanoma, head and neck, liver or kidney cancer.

CDR3 nucleotide sequence: TGCGCCAGCAGCCGCGGACAGGAAAGCTCTGGAAACACCATATATTTT. Its translation is CASSRGQESSGNTIYF. This rearrangement joins TRBV5-1 to TRBJ1-3; TRBD1 matches at 7 bases. The length of the CDR3 is 16 residues. Germline V CDR1 and CDR2: SGHRS, YFSETQ. J was trimmed by 0 bases and V by 4 bases; bases with no gene match: 7. The full variable domain, its missing parts supplied by reference TRBV5-1 and TRBJ1-3, is KAGVTQTPRYLIKTRGQQVTLSCSPISGHRSVSWYQQTPGQGLQFLFEYFSETQRNKGNFPGRFSGRQFSNSRSEMNVSTLELGDSALYLCASSRGQESSGNTIYFGEGSWLTVV.

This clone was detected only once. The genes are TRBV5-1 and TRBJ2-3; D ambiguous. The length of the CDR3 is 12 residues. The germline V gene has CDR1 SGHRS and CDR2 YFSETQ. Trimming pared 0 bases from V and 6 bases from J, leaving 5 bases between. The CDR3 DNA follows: TGCGCCAGCAGCTTGGCTTTCGATACGCAGTATTTT. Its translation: CASSLAFDTQYF.

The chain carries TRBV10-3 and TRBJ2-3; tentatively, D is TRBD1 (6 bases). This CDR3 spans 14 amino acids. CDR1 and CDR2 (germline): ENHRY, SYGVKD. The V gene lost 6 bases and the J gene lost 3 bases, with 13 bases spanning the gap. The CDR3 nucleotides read TGTGCCATCAGCTCAGGGGTGATGACAGATACGCAGTATTTT. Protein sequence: CAISSGVMTDTQYF.

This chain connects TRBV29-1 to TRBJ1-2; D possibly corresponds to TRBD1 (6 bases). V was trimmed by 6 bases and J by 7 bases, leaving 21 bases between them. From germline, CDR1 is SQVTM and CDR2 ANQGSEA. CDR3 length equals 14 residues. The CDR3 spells CSVGHGRQVGGYTF. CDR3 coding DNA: TGCAGCGTGGGACATGGGAGGCAAGTCGGTGGCTACACCTTC.

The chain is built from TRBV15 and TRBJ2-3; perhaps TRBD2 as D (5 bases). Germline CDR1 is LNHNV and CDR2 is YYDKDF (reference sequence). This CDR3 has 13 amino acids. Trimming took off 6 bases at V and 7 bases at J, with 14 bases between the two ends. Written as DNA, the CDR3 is TGTGCCACCAGAAAGCCAGCGGACCATACGCAGTATTTT. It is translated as CATRKPADHTQYF. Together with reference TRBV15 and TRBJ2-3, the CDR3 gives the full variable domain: DAMVIQNPRYQVTQFGKPVTLSCSQTLNHNVMYWYQQKSSQAPKLLFHYYDKDFNNEADTPDNFQSRRPNTSFCFLDIRSPGLGDTAMYLCATRKPADHTQYFGPGTRLTVL.

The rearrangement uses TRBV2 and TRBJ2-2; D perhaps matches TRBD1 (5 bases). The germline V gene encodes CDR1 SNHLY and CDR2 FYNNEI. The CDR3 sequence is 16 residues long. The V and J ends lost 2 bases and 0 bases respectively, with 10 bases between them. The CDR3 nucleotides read TGTGCCAGCAGTGAATCCCGGACATCGAACACCGGGGAGCTGTTTTTT. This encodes CASSESRTSNTGELFF.

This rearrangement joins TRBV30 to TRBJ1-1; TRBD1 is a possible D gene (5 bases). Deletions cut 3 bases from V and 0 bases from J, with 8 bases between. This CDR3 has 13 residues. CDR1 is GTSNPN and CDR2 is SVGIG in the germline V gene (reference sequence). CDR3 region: CAWSRGMNTEAFF. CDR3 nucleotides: TGTGCCTGGAGCCGGGGGATGAACACTGAAGCTTTCTTT. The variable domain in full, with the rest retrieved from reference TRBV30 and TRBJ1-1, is SQTIHQWPATLVQPVGSPLSLECTVEGTSNPNLYWYRQAAGRGLQLLFYSVGIGQISSEVPQNLSASRPQDRQFILSSKKLLLSDSGFYLCAWSRGMNTEAFFGQGTRLTVV.

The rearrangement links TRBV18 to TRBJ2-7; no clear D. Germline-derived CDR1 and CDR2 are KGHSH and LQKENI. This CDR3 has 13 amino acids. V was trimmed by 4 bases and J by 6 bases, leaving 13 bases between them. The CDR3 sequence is CASSHGHGLEQYF. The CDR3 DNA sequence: TGTGCCAGCTCACACGGCCACGGCCTCGAGCAGTACTTC.

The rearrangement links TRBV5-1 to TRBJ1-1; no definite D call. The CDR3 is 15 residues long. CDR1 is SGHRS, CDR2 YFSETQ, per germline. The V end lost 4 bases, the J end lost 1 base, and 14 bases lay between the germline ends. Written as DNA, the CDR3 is TGCGCCAGCAGCCTCCGAGAGGGAGGGAACACTGAAGCTTTCTTT. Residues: CASSLREGGNTEAFF.

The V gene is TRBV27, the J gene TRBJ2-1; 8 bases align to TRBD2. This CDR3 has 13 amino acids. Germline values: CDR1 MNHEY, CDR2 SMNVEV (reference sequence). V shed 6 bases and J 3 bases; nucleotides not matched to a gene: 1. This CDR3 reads CASRSGSYNEQFF. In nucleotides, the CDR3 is TGTGCCAGCAGGAGCGGGAGCTACAATGAGCAGTTCTTC.

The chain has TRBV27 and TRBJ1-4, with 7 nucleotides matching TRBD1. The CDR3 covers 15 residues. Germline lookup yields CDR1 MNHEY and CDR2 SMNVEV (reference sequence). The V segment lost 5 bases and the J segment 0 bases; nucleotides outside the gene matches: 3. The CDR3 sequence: CASSPQGATNEKLFF. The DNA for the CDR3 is TGTGCCAGCAGTCCGCAGGGGGCAACTAATGAAAAACTGTTTTTT.

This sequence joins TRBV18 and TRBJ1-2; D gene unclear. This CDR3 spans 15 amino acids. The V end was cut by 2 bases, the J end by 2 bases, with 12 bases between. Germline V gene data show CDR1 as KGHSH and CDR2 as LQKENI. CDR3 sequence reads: CASSPDVTGNYGYTF. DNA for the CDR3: TGTGCCAGCTCACCAGATGTCACGGGGAACTATGGCTACACCTTC. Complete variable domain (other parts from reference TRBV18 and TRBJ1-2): NAGVMQNPRHLVRRRGQEARLRCSPMKGHSHVYWYRQLPEEGLKFMVYLQKENIIDESGMPKERFSAEFPKEGPSILRIQQVVRGDSAAYFCASSPDVTGNYGYTFGSGTRLTVV.

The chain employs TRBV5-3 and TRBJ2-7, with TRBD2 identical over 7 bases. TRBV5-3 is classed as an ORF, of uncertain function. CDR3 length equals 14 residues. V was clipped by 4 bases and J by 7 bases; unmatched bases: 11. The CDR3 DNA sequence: TGTGCCAGAAGCCCAATGGAACTAGCGCTTGAGCAGTACTTC. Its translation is CARSPMELALEQYF.

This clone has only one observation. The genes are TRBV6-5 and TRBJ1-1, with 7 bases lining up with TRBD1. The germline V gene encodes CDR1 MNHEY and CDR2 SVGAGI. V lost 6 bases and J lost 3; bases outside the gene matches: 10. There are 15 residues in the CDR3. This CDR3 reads CASSSQGRGYTEAFF. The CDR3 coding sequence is TGTGCCAGCAGCTCACAGGGGAGAGGGTACACTGAAGCTTTCTTT.

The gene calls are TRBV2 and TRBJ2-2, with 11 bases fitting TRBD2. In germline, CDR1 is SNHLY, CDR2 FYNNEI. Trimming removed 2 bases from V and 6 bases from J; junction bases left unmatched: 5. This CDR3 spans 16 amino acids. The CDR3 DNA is TGTGCCAGCAGTGAAAGACTAGCGGGAAGTTCCGGGGAGCTGTTTTTT. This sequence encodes CASSERLAGSSGELFF.

CDR3 sequence (DNA): TGTGCCAGCAGTTCACATCTGCCGGAGCAGTTCTTC. Translating gives CASSSHLPEQFF. This chain connects TRBV27 to TRBJ2-1; D is undetermined. Deletions cut 4 bases from V and 10 bases from J, with 11 bases between. Germline lookup yields CDR1 MNHEY and CDR2 SMNVEV (reference sequence). The CDR3 runs 12 residues.

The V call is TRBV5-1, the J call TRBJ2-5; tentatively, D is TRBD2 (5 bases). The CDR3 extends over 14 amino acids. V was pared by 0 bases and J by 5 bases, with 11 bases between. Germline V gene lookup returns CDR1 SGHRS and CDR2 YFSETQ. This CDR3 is CASSLVASGETQYF. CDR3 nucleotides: TGCGCCAGCAGCTTGGTAGCGTCGGGGGAGACCCAGTACTTC.

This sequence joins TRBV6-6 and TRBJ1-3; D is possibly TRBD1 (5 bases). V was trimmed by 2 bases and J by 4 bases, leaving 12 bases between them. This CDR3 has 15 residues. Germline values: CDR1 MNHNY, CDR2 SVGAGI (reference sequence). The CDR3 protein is CASSYGALRGNTIYF. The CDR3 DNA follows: TGTGCCAGCAGTTACGGGGCGTTGAGGGGAAACACCATATATTTT.

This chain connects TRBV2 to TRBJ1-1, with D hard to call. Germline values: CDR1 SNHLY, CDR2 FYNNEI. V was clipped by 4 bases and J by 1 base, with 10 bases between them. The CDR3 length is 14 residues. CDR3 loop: CASSGLGRNTEAFF. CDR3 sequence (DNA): TGTGCCAGCAGTGGGCTAGGCAGGAACACTGAAGCTTTCTTT.

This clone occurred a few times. The CDR3 loop reads CASSPQGNNQPQHF. The DNA of the CDR3 is TGTGCCAGCAGCCCCCAGGGAAACAATCAGCCCCAGCATTTT. The rearrangement uses TRBV5-6 and TRBJ1-5; a possible D gene is TRBD1 (5 bases). The CDR3 is 14 residues long. Germline-derived CDR1 and CDR2 are SGHDT and YYEEEE. The V gene lost 4 bases and the J gene lost 3 bases, with 11 bases spanning the gap.

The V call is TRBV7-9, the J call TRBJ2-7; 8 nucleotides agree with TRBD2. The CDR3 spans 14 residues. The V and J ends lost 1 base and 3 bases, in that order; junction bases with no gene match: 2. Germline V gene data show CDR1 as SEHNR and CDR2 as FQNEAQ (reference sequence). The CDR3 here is CASSLGGRYYEQYF. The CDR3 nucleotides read TGTGCCAGCAGCTTAGGCGGGAGGTACTACGAGCAGTACTTC.

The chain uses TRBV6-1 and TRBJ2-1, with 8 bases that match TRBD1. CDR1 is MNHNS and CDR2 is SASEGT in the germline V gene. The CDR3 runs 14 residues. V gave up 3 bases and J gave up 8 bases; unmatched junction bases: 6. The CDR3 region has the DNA TGTGCCAGCAGTGACAGGGGGCTTAGGGATGAGCAGTTCTTC. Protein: CASSDRGLRDEQFF.

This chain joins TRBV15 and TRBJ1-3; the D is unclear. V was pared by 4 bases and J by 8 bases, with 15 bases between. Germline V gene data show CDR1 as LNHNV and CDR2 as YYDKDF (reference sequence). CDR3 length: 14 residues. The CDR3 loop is CATSTLTGGDTIYF. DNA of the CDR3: TGTGCCACCAGCACCCTTACCGGCGGGGACACCATATATTTT.